Below, 9 T cell receptor beta chains from the same sample are listed, as sequenced in a study of siplizumab effects on memory and regulatory T cells. The protocol was immunoSEQ multiplex PCR, while the TCRdb copy is restricted to in-frame clones and leaves out a portion. The sample carries 50,000 to 75,000 clones, 79% recorded once. The sequencing input was memory CD4+ T cells sorted from blood. The receptors were sampled from a human donor in good health.

V and J are TRBV6-5 and TRBJ1-5, with 10 positions matching TRBD1. With 5 bases clipped from V and 7 bases from J, the junction kept 8 bases outside the gene matches. CDR1 MNHEY and CDR2 SVGAGI come from the germline V gene. The CDR3 sequence is 15 residues long. This CDR3 is CASSKGQGIRQPQHF. The CDR3, as DNA: TGTGCCAGCAGTAAGGGACAGGGGATAAGGCAGCCCCAGCATTTT.

About this clone itself: This sample also contains other DNA sequences that code for the same CDR3. V usage is TRBV2 and J usage is TRBJ1-5, with D maybe TRBD1 (5 bases). V shed 4 bases and J shed 4 bases, with 11 bases lying between them. There are 14 residues in the CDR3. Germline V lookup: CDR1 SNHLY, CDR2 FYNNEI. CDR3 loop: CASSVGGGNQPQHF. In DNA form, the CDR3 reads TGTGCCAGCAGTGTCGGGGGGGGGAATCAGCCCCAGCATTTT.

This clone was seen only once. The rearrangement links TRBV19 to TRBJ1-4; unclear D gene. The germline V gene encodes CDR1 LNHDA and CDR2 SQIVND (reference sequence). The CDR3 runs 15 residues. With 4 bases removed from V and 4 bases from J, the gap between germline ends came to 13 bases. The CDR3 nucleotides are TGTGCCAGTAGTACGAGACCCTGGGGTAATGAAAAACTGTTTTTT. Residues: CASSTRPWGNEKLFF.

This clone was recorded once. The V call is TRBV7-3, the J call TRBJ2-3; 11 nucleotides line up with TRBD1. The germline V gene has CDR1 SGHTA and CDR2 FQGTGA. With 0 bases clipped from V and 5 bases from J, the junction kept 7 bases outside the gene matches. This CDR3 region has 17 residues. In DNA, the CDR3 is TGTGCCAGCAGCTTAACCCCCGGACAGGGGGCGAAAGATACGCAGTATTTT. It codes for CASSLTPGQGAKDTQYF.

Concerning this clone itself: In the same sample, other DNA sequences code for this CDR3. V gene TRBV6-5 combines with J gene TRBJ1-4; D uncertain. Germline V gives CDR1 MNHEY, CDR2 SVGAGI. V was cut by 6 bases and J by 8 bases, with 13 bases left in between. The CDR3 has 13 residues. This chain's CDR3 is CASSPPSSEKLFF. The CDR3 DNA reads TGTGCCAGCAGCCCCCCCTCATCGGAAAAACTGTTTTTT.

The gene calls are TRBV14 and TRBJ2-5; D possibly uses TRBD1 or TRBD2 (5 bases each). With 4 bases removed from V and 2 bases from J, the gap between germline ends came to 14 bases. Germline V gene sequence: CDR1 SGHDN, CDR2 FVKESK. The CDR3 has 15 residues. This CDR3 reads CASSLGALQQETQYF. In nucleotides, the CDR3 is TGTGCCAGCAGCCTCGGGGCGCTCCAACAAGAGACCCAGTACTTC.

The chain recombines TRBV7-9 with TRBJ2-5; TRBD2 matches at 9 bases. The CDR3 has 14 amino acids. Germline CDR1 SEHNR, CDR2 FQNEAQ (reference sequence). J gave up 5 bases and V 0 bases, and 1 base lay outside the gene matches. Here the CDR3 DNA reads TGTGCCAGCAGCTTAGCGAGCGGGAGGGAGACCCAGTACTTC. Encoded protein: CASSLASGRETQYF.

The table lists this clone with a count of one. The chain recombines TRBV20-1 with TRBJ2-7, with TRBD1 matching over 7 bases. Germline V gene sequence: CDR1 DFQATT, CDR2 SNEGSKA (reference sequence). V was clipped by 4 bases and J by 5 bases; unmatched bases: 2. The CDR3 is 11 residues long. CDR3: CSATTGHEQYF. The DNA of the CDR3 is TGCAGTGCTACGACAGGGCACGAGCAGTACTTC.

The rearrangement links TRBV19 to TRBJ1-1; no clear D. Deletions cut 5 bases from V and 11 bases from J, with 27 bases between. Germline V gene lookup returns CDR1 LNHDA and CDR2 SQIVND (reference sequence). CDR3 length equals 16 residues. CDR3: CASSSDAAGVHPGAFF. The CDR3 nucleotides read TGTGCCAGTAGTTCGGACGCAGCGGGAGTTCACCCTGGCGCTTTCTTT.